This T cell receptor beta chain comes out of a study of type 1 and type 2 diabetes patients. The PCR template was genomic DNA. The TCR beta CDR3 region was amplified using 30 forward and 13 reverse primers. In TCRdb, the multiplex PCR reads were re-called with MiXCR into one record per CDR3 protein. The data show 250,000 to 300,000 distinct CDR3 sequences, approximately 50% seen once. As regards this clonotype: A junction boundary mismatches the germline segment, possibly from a read error.

The sequenced sample consisted of peripheral blood mononuclear cells (PBMCs). The sequence derives from a man aged 18-30 years with type 2 diabetes.

CDR3 amino acids: CASSGGDTNYKQYF. The CDR3 bases are TGTGCCAGCAGTGGGGGGGATACAAACTACAAGCAGTACTTC. The rearrangement uses TRBV2 and TRBJ2-7, with D maybe TRBD2 (6 bases). Germline values: CDR1 SNHLY, CDR2 FYNNEI. The CDR3 is 14 amino acids.